This T cell receptor beta chain was identified in a study of blood T cell repertoires in COVID-19. Across the study: Some COVID-19 samples were acute and others convalescent; all came from the United States, Italy and Spain.

Recruits, aged about 18 to 100 years, lived in 20 to 30 US areas. The study assigned cohorts using participant-reported clinical history. This clone was seen just once. Per the study methods: The authors estimated nucleated cell counts from reference gene primer amplification. Assay used: immunoSEQ multiplex PCR; TCRdb lists only in-frame clones, some missing. That table gives V, J and clone size, and the DNA gave D and trimming. Of more than 200,000 clones detected, around nine tenths appear once; the ten largest clones hold around 4%. This clonotype was sampled from a woman younger than 45 with acute COVID-19. Input material: PBMCs or T cells enriched from blood (not recorded which).

This CDR3 reads CASSYTVTGELFF. As DNA, the CDR3 is TGTGCCAGCAGTTACACGGTCACCGGGGAGCTGTTTTTT. The chain uses TRBV6-5 and TRBJ2-2; unclear D gene. Trimming shortened V by 2 bases and J by 4 bases, and 5 bases separated the two germline ends. Germline values: CDR1 MNHEY, CDR2 SVGAGI. The CDR3 runs 13 residues.